Sequencing of this T cell receptor beta chain was carried out in a study of T-cell reconstitution after alpha-beta-depleted transplantation in children. This CDR3 region has 18 residues. Trimming shortened V by 1 base and J by 0 bases, and 16 bases separated the two germline ends. Germline V lookup: CDR1 DFQATT, CDR2 SNEGSKA (reference sequence). This clonotype was seen ten or more times. As it was prepared, the TCRbeta library received unique molecular identifiers. TCRdb re-derived calls from the PCR reads in MiXCR, one entry per CDR3 protein. This table has about 690,000 distinct CDR3 sequences, 15% to 20% appearing once.

This clonotype was obtained from a human donor who donated a stem cell graft to a child with acute myeloid leukemia. The chain joins TRBV20-1 to TRBJ2-6; D unresolved. The specimen was PBMCs from the stem cell graft donor, collected from the stem cell graft. The DNA of the CDR3 is TGCAGTGCTAGAGTAGCCCACTTTACCACCTCTGGGGCCAACGTCCTGACTTTC. Its protein product is CSARVAHFTTSGANVLTF.